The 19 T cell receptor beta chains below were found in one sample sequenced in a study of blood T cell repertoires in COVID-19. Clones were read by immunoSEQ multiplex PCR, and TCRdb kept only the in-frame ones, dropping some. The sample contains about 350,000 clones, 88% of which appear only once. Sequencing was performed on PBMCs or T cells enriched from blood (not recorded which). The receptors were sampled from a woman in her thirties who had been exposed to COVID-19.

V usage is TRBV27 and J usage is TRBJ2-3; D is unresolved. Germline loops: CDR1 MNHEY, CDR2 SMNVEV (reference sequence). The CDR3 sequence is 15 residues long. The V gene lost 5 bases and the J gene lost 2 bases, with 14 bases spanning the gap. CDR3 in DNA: TGTGCCAGCAGTACAAACAGAATAACCACAGATACGCAGTATTTT. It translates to CASSTNRITTDTQYF.

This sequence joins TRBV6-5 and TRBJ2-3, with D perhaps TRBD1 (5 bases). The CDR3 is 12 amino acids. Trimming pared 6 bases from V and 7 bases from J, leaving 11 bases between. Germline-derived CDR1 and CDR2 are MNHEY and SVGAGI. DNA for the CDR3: TGTGCCAGCAGCTCAGGGAAATATACGCAGTATTTT. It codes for CASSSGKYTQYF.

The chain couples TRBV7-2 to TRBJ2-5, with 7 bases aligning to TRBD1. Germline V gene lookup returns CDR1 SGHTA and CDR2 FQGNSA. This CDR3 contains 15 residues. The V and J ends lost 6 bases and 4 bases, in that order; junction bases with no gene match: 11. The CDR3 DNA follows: TGTGCCAGCAGTCATTACAGGGGACGGTTAGAGACCCAGTACTTC. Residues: CASSHYRGRLETQYF.

CDR3 bases: TGTGCCAGCCATCCCACGGGGGGCACAGATACGCAGTATTTT. It codes for CASHPTGGTDTQYF. The rearrangement uses TRBV2 and TRBJ2-3, with a tentative D call TRBD2 (6 bases). The CDR3 is 14 amino acids. Germline assignment: CDR1 SNHLY and CDR2 FYNNEI. V was trimmed by 8 bases and J by 1 base, leaving 13 bases between them.

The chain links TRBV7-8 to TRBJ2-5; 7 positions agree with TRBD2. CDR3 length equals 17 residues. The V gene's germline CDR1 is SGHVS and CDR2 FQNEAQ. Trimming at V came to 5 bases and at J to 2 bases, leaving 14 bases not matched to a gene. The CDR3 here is CASSLPPTSALQETQYF. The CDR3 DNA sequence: TGTGCCAGCAGCCTCCCTCCCACTAGCGCACTTCAAGAGACCCAGTACTTC.

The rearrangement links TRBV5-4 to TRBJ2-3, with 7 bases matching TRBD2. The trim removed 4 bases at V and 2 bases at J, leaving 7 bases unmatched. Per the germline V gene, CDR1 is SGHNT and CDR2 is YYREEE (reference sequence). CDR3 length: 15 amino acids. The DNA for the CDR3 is TGTGCCAGCAGCGGACCGGGACTAAACACAGATACGCAGTATTTT. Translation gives CASSGPGLNTDTQYF.

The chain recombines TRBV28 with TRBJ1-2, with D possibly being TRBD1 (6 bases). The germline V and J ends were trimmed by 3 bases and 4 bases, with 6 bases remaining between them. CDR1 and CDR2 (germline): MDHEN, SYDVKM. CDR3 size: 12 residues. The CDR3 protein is CASSLGAYGYTF. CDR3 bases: TGTGCCAGCAGTTTGGGGGCCTATGGCTACACCTTC.

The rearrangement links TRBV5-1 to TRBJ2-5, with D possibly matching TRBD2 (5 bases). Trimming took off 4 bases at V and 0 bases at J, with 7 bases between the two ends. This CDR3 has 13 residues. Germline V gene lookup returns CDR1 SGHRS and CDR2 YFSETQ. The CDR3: CASSPGYQETQYF. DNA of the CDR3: TGCGCCAGCAGCCCGGGGTACCAAGAGACCCAGTACTTC.

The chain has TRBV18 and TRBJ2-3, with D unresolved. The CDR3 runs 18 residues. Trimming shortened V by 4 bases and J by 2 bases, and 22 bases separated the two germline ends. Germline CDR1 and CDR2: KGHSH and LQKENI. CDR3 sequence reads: CASSRIPLGTTYTDTQYF. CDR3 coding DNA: TGTGCCAGCTCACGTATACCATTAGGCACTACATACACAGATACGCAGTATTTT.

CDR3 protein: CASSIQGTGRFMNTEAFF. CDR3 in DNA: TGTGCCAGTAGTATACAAGGGACAGGGCGATTCATGAACACTGAAGCTTTCTTT. The chain combines TRBV19 with TRBJ1-1; 9 bases fit TRBD1. V was clipped by 2 bases and J by 0 bases; unmatched bases: 10. In germline, CDR1 is LNHDA, CDR2 SQIVND (reference sequence). The CDR3 is 18 residues long.

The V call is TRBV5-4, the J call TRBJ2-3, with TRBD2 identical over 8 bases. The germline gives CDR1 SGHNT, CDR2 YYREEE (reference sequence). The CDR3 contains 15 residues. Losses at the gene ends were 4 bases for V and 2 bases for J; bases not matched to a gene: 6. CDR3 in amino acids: CASSQTSGPTDTQYF. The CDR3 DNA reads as TGTGCCAGCAGCCAAACTAGCGGCCCCACAGATACGCAGTATTTT.

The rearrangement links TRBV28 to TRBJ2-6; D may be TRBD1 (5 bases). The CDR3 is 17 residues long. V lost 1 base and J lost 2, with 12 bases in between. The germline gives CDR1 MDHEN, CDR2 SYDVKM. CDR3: CASSLSSWGPGANVLTF. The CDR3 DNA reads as TGTGCCAGCAGTTTATCCTCTTGGGGCCCTGGGGCCAACGTCCTGACTTTC.

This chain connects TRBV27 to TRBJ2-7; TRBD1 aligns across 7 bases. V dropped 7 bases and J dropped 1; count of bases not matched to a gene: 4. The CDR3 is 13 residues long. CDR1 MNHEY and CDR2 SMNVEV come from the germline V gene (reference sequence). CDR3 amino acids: CASTRTGSYEQYF. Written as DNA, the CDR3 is TGTGCCAGCACCCGGACAGGATCCTACGAGCAGTACTTC.

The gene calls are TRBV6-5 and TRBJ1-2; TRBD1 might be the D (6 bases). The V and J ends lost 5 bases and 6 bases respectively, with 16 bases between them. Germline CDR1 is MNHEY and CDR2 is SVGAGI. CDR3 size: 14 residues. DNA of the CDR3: TGTGCCAGCAGTCACGAGGGGGGGCATAATGGCTACACCTTC. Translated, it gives CASSHEGGHNGYTF.

The CDR3 DNA reads as TGTGCCAGCAGTTTAGGAGGGTCCGGGGAGCTGTTTTTT. Translation: CASSLGGSGELFF. V is TRBV28 and J is TRBJ2-2; perhaps TRBD2 as D (6 bases). Germline V lookup: CDR1 MDHEN, CDR2 SYDVKM. Trimming left V 2 bases short and J 6 bases short, with 7 bases between. This CDR3 spans 13 amino acids.

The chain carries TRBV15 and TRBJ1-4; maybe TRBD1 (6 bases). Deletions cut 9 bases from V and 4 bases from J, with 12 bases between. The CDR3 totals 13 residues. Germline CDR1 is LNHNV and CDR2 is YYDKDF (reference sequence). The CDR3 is CATTGNYNEKLFF. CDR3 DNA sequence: TGTGCCACAACAGGGAATTATAATGAAAAACTGTTTTTT.

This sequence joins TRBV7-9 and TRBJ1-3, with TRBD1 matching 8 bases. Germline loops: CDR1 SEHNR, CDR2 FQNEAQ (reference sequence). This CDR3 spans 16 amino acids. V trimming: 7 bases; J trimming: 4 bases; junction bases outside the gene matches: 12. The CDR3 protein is CASTYQPGGEGNTIYF. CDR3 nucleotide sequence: TGTGCCAGCACCTATCAGCCAGGGGGCGAAGGAAACACCATATATTTT.

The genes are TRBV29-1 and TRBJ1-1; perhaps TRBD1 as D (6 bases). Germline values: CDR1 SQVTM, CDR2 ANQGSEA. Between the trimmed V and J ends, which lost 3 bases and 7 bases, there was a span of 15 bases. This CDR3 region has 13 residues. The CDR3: CSVEGHSPREAFF. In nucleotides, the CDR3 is TGCAGCGTTGAGGGACACTCGCCCCGTGAAGCTTTCTTT. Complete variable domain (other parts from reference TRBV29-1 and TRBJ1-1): SAVISQKPSRDICQRGTSLTIQCQVDSQVTMMFWYRQQPGQSLTLIATANQGSEATYESGFVIDKFPISRPNLTFSTLTVSNMSPEDSSIYLCSVEGHSPREAFFGQGTRLTVV.

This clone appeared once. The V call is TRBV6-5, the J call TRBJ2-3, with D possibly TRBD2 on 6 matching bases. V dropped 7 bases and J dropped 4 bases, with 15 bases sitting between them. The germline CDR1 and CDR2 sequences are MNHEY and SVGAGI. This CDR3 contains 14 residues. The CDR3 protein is CASKNGGVPDTQYF. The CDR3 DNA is TGTGCCAGCAAAAACGGCGGGGTCCCAGATACGCAGTATTTT.